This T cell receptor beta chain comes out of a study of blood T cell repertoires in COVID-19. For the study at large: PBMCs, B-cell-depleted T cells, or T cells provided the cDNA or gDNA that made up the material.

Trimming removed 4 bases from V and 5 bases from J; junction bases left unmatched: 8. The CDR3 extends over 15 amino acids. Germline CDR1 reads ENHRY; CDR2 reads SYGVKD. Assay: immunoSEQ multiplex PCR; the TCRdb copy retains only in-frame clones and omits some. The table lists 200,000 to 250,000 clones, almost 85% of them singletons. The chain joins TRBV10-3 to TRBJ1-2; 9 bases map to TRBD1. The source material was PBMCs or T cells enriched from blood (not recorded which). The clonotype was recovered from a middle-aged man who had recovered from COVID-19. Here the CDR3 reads CAISGTGTGLYGYTF. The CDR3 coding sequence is TGTGCCATCAGTGGCACCGGGACAGGGTTATATGGCTACACCTTC.